Presented here are 29 T cell receptor beta chains from one specimen sequenced in a study of blood T cells in healthy people across ages. Primers used in a second PCR of about 7 to 12 cycles were a sample-barcoded 5' primer and a J-beta primer mix. Via MiXCR, TCRdb re-called the 5' RACE reads, giving one row per CDR3 protein. Of some 800,000 distinct CDR3 sequences in the sample, roughly 44% were seen once. Sequenced sample: blood. All receptors come from a man aged 60 to 69 in good health.

The chain has TRBV7-9 and TRBJ1-2; no clear D. The CDR3 totals 20 residues. Germline V gene lookup returns CDR1 SEHNR and CDR2 FQNEAQ (reference sequence). V was pared by 2 bases and J by 4 bases, with 29 bases between. The CDR3 DNA follows: TGTGCCAGCAGCTTATCTGCGGCAGTTGGCATAAGGGCACCGTCCTATGGCTACACCTTC. The encoded protein is CASSLSAAVGIRAPSYGYTF.

There are a few counts of this clonotype. The chain uses TRBV14 and TRBJ2-1; the match to TRBD1 covers 8 bases. This CDR3 has 17 residues. Germline assignment: CDR1 SGHDN and CDR2 FVKESK. The V segment lost 0 bases and the J segment 1 base; nucleotides outside the gene matches: 5. The DNA for the CDR3 is TGTGCCAGCAGCCAAGATAGGGGGACAGGTTCCTACAATGAGCAGTTCTTC. This translates into CASSQDRGTGSYNEQFF.

This clonotype was seen a handful of times. The chain employs TRBV6-6 and TRBJ2-4; TRBD1 agrees at 8 bases. Germline loops: CDR1 MNHNY, CDR2 SVGAGI (reference sequence). V dropped 4 bases and J dropped 4; count of bases not matched to a gene: 6. The CDR3 is 15 amino acids. The CDR3 loop is CASSSTDRVKNIQYF. The CDR3 DNA is TGTGCCAGCAGTTCCACGGACAGGGTGAAAAACATTCAGTACTTC.

This clonotype was seen many times. The J gene is TRBJ1-1, the V gene TRBV20-1; the match to TRBD1 covers 7 bases. This CDR3 has 13 residues. The J segment lost 4 bases and the V segment lost 5 bases, leaving 7 bases of the junction unmatched. The germline V gene encodes CDR1 DFQATT and CDR2 SNEGSKA (reference sequence). CDR3 DNA sequence: TGCAGTGCTCCGGACAGGCGCGGCACTGAAGCTTTCTTT. It specifies CSAPDRRGTEAFF.

In this sample, this clonotype turned up a few times. The chain joins TRBV20-1 to TRBJ2-3, with 14 bases fitting TRBD2. Per the germline V gene, CDR1 is DFQATT and CDR2 is SNEGSKA (reference sequence). The CDR3 runs to 16 residues. Trimming took 2 bases from V and 6 from J; bases not matched to a gene: 7. The CDR3 DNA reads TGCAGTGCTAGATCCCGGACTAGCGGGGGGTCTGATACGCAGTATTTT. Its translation: CSARSRTSGGSDTQYF.

The J gene is TRBJ1-4, the V gene TRBV6-1, with unresolved D. CDR1 and CDR2 (germline): MNHNS, SASEGT. CDR3 length: 13 residues. Trimming cost V 7 bases and J 7 bases, with 13 bases left between them. CDR3 nucleotides: TGTGCCAGCACCTTGCTTTATGGTGAAAAACTGTTTTTT. Protein: CASTLLYGEKLFF.

This clonotype was counted between two and nine times. The chain combines TRBV20-1 with TRBJ2-7, with D hard to call. Germline V gene sequence: CDR1 DFQATT, CDR2 SNEGSKA (reference sequence). The CDR3 is 15 residues long. Deletions cut 0 bases from V and 2 bases from J, with 14 bases between. CDR3 bases: TGCAGTGCTAGAGATAAGCCGGATGCGACCTACGAGCAGTACTTC. Translating gives CSARDKPDATYEQYF.

In its sample, this clonotype was seen a few times. The DNA for the CDR3 is TGTGCCAGCAGCCATGGAGGGGGTCCTAATGAAAAACTGTTTTTT. It yields the protein CASSHGGGPNEKLFF. The rearrangement joins TRBV3-1 to TRBJ1-4, with TRBD1 as a possible D gene (6 bases). The V gene lost 3 bases and the J gene lost 3 bases, with 11 bases spanning the gap. This CDR3 is 15 amino acids long. CDR1 and CDR2 (germline): LGHDT, YNNKEL (reference sequence).

This clonotype was counted only a few times. This chain links TRBV7-2 with TRBJ1-2; D remains ambiguous. CDR3 length equals 14 residues. Trimming stripped 2 bases from V and 5 bases from J, with 12 bases between. CDR1 and CDR2 (germline): SGHTA, FQGNSA. DNA of the CDR3: TGTGCCAGCAGCTTAACCGACATCCCTTATGGCTACACCTTC. Its translation is CASSLTDIPYGYTF. The entire variable domain, with the rest obtained from reference TRBV7-2 and TRBJ1-2, is as follows: GAGVSQSPSNKVTEKGKDVELRCDPISGHTALYWYRQSLGQGLEFLIYFQGNSAPDKSGLPSDRFSAERTGGSVSTLTIQRTQQEDSAVYLCASSLTDIPYGYTFGSGTRLTVV.

The genes are TRBV20-1 and TRBJ2-1, with 7 bases that match TRBD2. The CDR3 is 14 amino acids. Germline CDR1 DFQATT, CDR2 SNEGSKA (reference sequence). V lost 8 bases to trimming and J lost 5 bases; unmatched junction nucleotides: 12. CDR3 sequence (DNA): TGCAGTACCTCCGGGGGGTCCAGTAACAATGAGCAGTTCTTC. Translating it yields CSTSGGSSNNEQFF.

The rearrangement links TRBV5-6 to TRBJ2-7; 7 bases match TRBD1. The CDR3 covers 15 residues. V was pared by 0 bases and J by 3 bases, with 6 bases of the junction left unmatched. The V gene's germline CDR1 is SGHDT and CDR2 YYEEEE. This CDR3 is CASSLEGRGNYEQYF. The CDR3 nucleotides read TGTGCCAGCAGCTTGGAGGGCAGGGGGAACTACGAGCAGTACTTC.

The V and J genes are TRBV11-3 and TRBJ1-6, with no clear D. This CDR3 has 17 amino acids. Germline loops: CDR1 SGHNT, CDR2 YENEEA. Between the trimmed V and J ends, which lost 0 bases and 0 bases, there was a span of 9 bases. In nucleotides, the CDR3 is TGTGCCAGCAGCTTAGATACCCGGAGCTCCTATAATTCACCCCTCCACTTT. Protein sequence: CASSLDTRSSYNSPLHF.

The gene calls are TRBV29-1 and TRBJ1-1; 7 nucleotides line up with TRBD1. CDR3 length equals 12 residues. The germline CDR1 and CDR2 sequences are SQVTM and ANQGSEA. J was trimmed by 4 bases and V by 6 bases; bases with no gene match: 5. CDR3 bases: TGCAGCGTATCGGGACAGTCCACTGAAGCTTTCTTT. Translation gives CSVSGQSTEAFF.

The J gene is TRBJ2-6, the V gene TRBV7-8, with unresolved D. V was pared by 2 bases and J by 3 bases, with 11 bases between. CDR1 and CDR2 from the germline V gene are SGHVS and FQNEAQ. The CDR3 spans 16 residues. The CDR3 region has the DNA TGTGCCAGCAGCTTATCTCAAGGGTATGGGGCCAACGTCCTGACTTTC. It is translated as CASSLSQGYGANVLTF.

V gene TRBV10-3 combines with J gene TRBJ1-1, with a possible D match to TRBD1 (5 bases). This CDR3 region has 12 residues. V lost 2 bases and J 7 bases, leaving 8 bases between the germline ends. The germline V gene has CDR1 ENHRY and CDR2 SYGVKD. The CDR3 reads CAISERGSEAFF. DNA of the CDR3: TGTGCCATCAGTGAGCGGGGCAGTGAAGCTTTCTTT.

The CDR3 protein is CASSSQRAHQETQYF. CDR3 DNA sequence: TGTGCCAGCAGTTCGCAGAGGGCGCACCAAGAGACCCAGTACTTC. The rearrangement joins TRBV27 to TRBJ2-5; D is perhaps TRBD2 (5 bases). V lost 4 bases and J lost 0, with 12 bases in between. Germline loops: CDR1 MNHEY, CDR2 SMNVEV (reference sequence). The CDR3 covers 15 residues.

This clonotype was counted a few times. The genes are TRBV19 and TRBJ2-7; the D call may be TRBD1 or TRBD2 (5 bases each). Germline values: CDR1 LNHDA, CDR2 SQIVND (reference sequence). Between the trimmed V and J ends, which lost 5 bases and 5 bases, there was a span of 19 bases. The CDR3 extends over 15 amino acids. This CDR3 reads CASSSTGTWGHEQYF. The DNA of the CDR3 is TGTGCCAGTAGTTCAACCGGGACCTGGGGCCACGAGCAGTACTTC.

V is TRBV2 and J is TRBJ2-3; the D gene is possibly TRBD2 (5 bases). CDR1 and CDR2 (germline): SNHLY, FYNNEI. The CDR3 totals 12 residues. Trimming took 6 bases from V and 12 from J, leaving 16 bases between them. The CDR3 DNA is TGTGCCAGCAGGTACAGACGGGAAAACCAGTATTTT. This gives the protein CASRYRRENQYF.

In its sample, this clonotype was seen a few times. The gene calls are TRBV7-3 and TRBJ2-6, with TRBD1 identical over 7 bases. The J segment lost 2 bases and the V segment lost 6 bases, leaving 4 bases of the junction unmatched. There are 15 residues in the CDR3. Looked up from germline, CDR1 is SGHTA and CDR2 is FQGTGA. CDR3 sequence: CASRATGTGANVLTF. DNA for the CDR3: TGTGCCAGCAGGGCGACAGGGACTGGGGCCAACGTCCTGACTTTC.

V usage is TRBV6-5 and J usage is TRBJ2-3; the D gene is possibly TRBD2 (6 bases). This CDR3 region has 15 residues. Germline lookup yields CDR1 MNHEY and CDR2 SVGAGI. The germline V and J ends were trimmed by 4 bases and 0 bases, with 11 bases remaining between them. CDR3 residues: CASSSPGDSTDTQYF. CDR3 DNA: TGTGCCAGCAGTTCACCGGGGGATAGCACAGATACGCAGTATTTT.

For this clonotype: An end of the junction does not agree with germline; a read error may underlie this. J is TRBJ2-6 and V is TRBV4-2; D perhaps matches TRBD1 (5 bases). Germline CDR1 is LGHNA and CDR2 is YNFKEQ. CDR3 length: 18 amino acids. CDR3: CASSQGGGLTSGANVPTF. The CDR3, as DNA: TGTGCCAGCAGCCAAGGGGGTGGCCTAACCTCTGGGGCCAACGTCCCGACTTTC.

The chain couples TRBV7-2 to TRBJ1-2, with D perhaps matching TRBD1 (5 bases). Trimming removed 3 bases at V and 3 bases at J, with 17 bases between. The CDR3 is 16 amino acids. Germline values: CDR1 SGHTA, CDR2 FQGNSA. The CDR3 loop reads CASSFRGLEGDYGYTF. Here the CDR3 DNA reads TGTGCCAGCAGCTTCCGGGGACTCGAAGGGGACTATGGCTACACCTTC.

The rearrangement links TRBV4-1 to TRBJ2-5; no firm D call. Germline CDR1 is MGHRA and CDR2 is YSYEKL. This CDR3 has 16 amino acids. Trimming took off 0 bases at V and 11 bases at J, with 22 bases between the two ends. CDR3 sequence reads: CASSQDPGISYNEQYF. In nucleotides, the CDR3 is TGCGCCAGCAGCCAAGACCCAGGTATTTCCTACAATGAGCAGTACTTC.

The chain has TRBV20-1 and TRBJ2-7, with 7 bases that match TRBD1. The DNA end is more similar to TRBJ2-5, so the J call may be wrong. Germline CDR1 and CDR2: DFQATT and SNEGSKA (reference sequence). This CDR3 region has 14 residues. The CDR3 is CSAPTTGARETQYF. CDR3 DNA: TGCAGTGCTCCAACCACAGGGGCTCGGGAGACCCAGTACTTC.

The chain uses TRBV20-1 and TRBJ2-1, with unresolved D. The V gene's germline CDR1 is DFQATT and CDR2 SNEGSKA (reference sequence). The V gene lost 0 bases and the J gene lost 10 bases, with 7 bases spanning the gap. There are 11 residues in the CDR3. CDR3 nucleotides: TGCAGTGCTAGAGATGGAAAGGAGCAGTTCTTC. This gives the protein CSARDGKEQFF.

The chain employs TRBV7-8 and TRBJ2-7; TRBD1 matches at 11 bases. V trimming: 5 bases; J trimming: 7 bases; junction bases outside the gene matches: 13. The V gene's germline CDR1 is SGHVS and CDR2 FQNEAQ. The CDR3 consists of 16 residues. CDR3 sequence: CASSPDRDRGNNEQYF. The CDR3 DNA reads as TGTGCCAGCAGCCCCGACCGGGACAGGGGGAACAATGAGCAGTACTTC. Full variable domain (outside the CDR3, taken from reference TRBV7-8 and TRBJ2-7): GAGVSQSPRYKVAKRGQDVALRCDPISGHVSLFWYQQALGQGPEFLTYFQNEAQLDKSGLPSDRFFAERPEGSVSTLKIQRTQQEDSAVYLCASSPDRDRGNNEQYFGPGTRLTVT.

This clonotype was counted between two and nine times. The rearrangement uses TRBV5-1 and TRBJ2-7; the D gene could be TRBD1 or TRBD2 (6 bases each). Trimming cost V 0 bases and J 0 bases, with 10 bases left between them. Germline V CDR1 and CDR2: SGHRS, YFSETQ. The CDR3 has 15 residues. CDR3 DNA: TGCGCCAGCAGCTTGGTGGGGGGCGCCTCCTACGAGCAGTACTTC. It translates to CASSLVGGASYEQYF.

This chain links TRBV5-5 with TRBJ1-2, with no clear D. Trimming took 4 bases from V and 5 from J, leaving 15 bases between them. Looked up from germline, CDR1 is SGHKS and CDR2 is YYEKEE (reference sequence). The CDR3 has 14 residues. The CDR3 DNA reads TGTGCCAGCAGCCCCCAGGCAGCGACTTATGGCTACACCTTC. This encodes CASSPQAATYGYTF.

This clonotype was seen more than once but under ten times. This chain uses TRBV7-8 with TRBJ2-5; TRBD2 aligns across 7 bases. Germline values: CDR1 SGHVS, CDR2 FQNEAQ. The V and J ends lost 8 bases and 2 bases, in that order; junction bases with no gene match: 8. This CDR3 contains 14 residues. CDR3 DNA: TGTGCCAGCTCCCGGGACTACCCACAAGAGACCCAGTACTTC. The encoded protein is CASSRDYPQETQYF.